The rows below give T cell receptor beta chains drawn from one sample of a study of OX40 agonist ivuxolimab in advanced cancers. Assay: immunoSEQ multiplex PCR; the TCRdb copy retains only in-frame clones and omits some. This repertoire shows 65,000 to 90,000 clones, 65% to 90% found once; its top ten account for roughly 0.66%. The input for sequencing was CD4+ or CD8+ T cells sorted from blood, taken in a trial of the OX40 agonist ivuxolimab. The source of these receptors is an adult with an advanced solid tumor such as melanoma, head and neck, liver or kidney cancer. CDR3s include the opening cysteine and the closing phenylalanine or tryptophan. The order of the fields is J gene, clone size, V gene, D gene, CDR3 protein, CDR3 DNA. The D gene is left open where the match is weak. Expanded clones get a size class; other rows say once, few or many, or leave the size out.

>TRBJ2-5|-|TRBV9|TRBD2
CASSVGGLAGLQETQYF
TGTGCCAGCAGCGTAGGGGGACTAGCGGGACTACAAGAGACCCAGTACTTC
>TRBJ2-5|few|TRBV5-6|TRBD2
CASSGSGGLQETQYF
TGTGCCAGCAGCGGTAGCGGGGGACTCCAAGAGACCCAGTACTTC
>TRBJ2-7|few|TRBV5-6|TRBD1
CASSSMRQGTYEQYF
TGTGCCAGCAGCTCGATGCGACAGGGAACCTACGAGCAGTACTTC
>TRBJ1-2|-|TRBV29-1|-
CSVDERDYGYTF
TGCAGCGTTGACGAGAGGGACTATGGCTACACCTTC
>TRBJ2-4|-|TRBV18|TRBD2
CASSPGGGQANIQYF
TGTGCCAGCTCACCCGGCGGGGGGCAGGCGAACATTCAGTACTTC
>TRBJ2-7|-|TRBV30|-
CAWDVQGRQYF
TGTGCCTGGGACGTTCAGGGTAGGCAGTACTTC
>TRBJ1-4|-|TRBV25-1|-
CASRGFGAQSEKLFF
TGTGCCAGCAGGGGCTTCGGGGCCCAAAGTGAAAAACTGTTTTTT
>TRBJ1-2|-|TRBV6-6|-
CASSSQGYGYTF
TGTGCCAGCAGTTCTCAGGGTTACGGCTACACCTTC
>TRBJ2-3|-|TRBV30|-
CAWTETADTQYF
TGTGCCTGGACCGAGACAGCAGATACGCAGTATTTT
>TRBJ2-3|-|TRBV5-1|-
CASSLGDSTDTQYF
TGCGCCAGCAGCTTGGGTGACAGCACAGATACGCAGTATTTT
>TRBJ1-2|-|TRBV7-9|TRBD1
CASSPWTGGYGYTF
TGTGCCAGCAGCCCCTGGACAGGGGGTTATGGCTACACCTTC
>TRBJ2-2|-|TRBV2|-
CASAGLLTTTGELFF
TGTGCCAGCGCAGGTCTCCTGACGACCACCGGGGAGCTGTTTTTT
>TRBJ1-2|-|TRBV9|TRBD1
CASSVGGQGAGYTF
TGTGCCAGCAGCGTAGGAGGACAGGGGGCTGGCTACACCTTC
>TRBJ2-3|-|TRBV19|TRBD2
CASKRLAGGTDTQYF
TGTGCCAGTAAAAGACTAGCGGGGGGCACGGATACGCAGTATTTT
>TRBJ1-5|-|TRBV15|TRBD1
CATRQGNQPQHF
TGTGCCACTAGACAGGGAAATCAGCCCCAGCATTTT
>TRBJ1-3|-|TRBV28|-
CASFTGSAGGNTIYF
TGTGCCAGCTTTACAGGGTCCGCGGGTGGAAACACCATATATTTT
>TRBJ1-2|-|TRBV19|-
CASSPSGGANYGYTF
TGTGCCAGTAGTCCCTCGGGCGGAGCTAACTATGGCTACACCTTC
>TRBJ1-2|-|TRBV5-4|-
CASSLWTARIGYGYTF
TGTGCCAGCAGCTTATGGACCGCTCGGATTGGCTATGGCTACACCTTC
>TRBJ1-4|-|TRBV11-2|TRBD1
CASSRGQGAEKLFF
TGTGCCAGCAGTCGGGGACAGGGGGCTGAAAAACTGTTTTTT
>TRBJ2-1|few|TRBV19|-
CASSIRGQGSSGGPRNEQFF
TGTGCCAGTAGTATACGGGGACAGGGGTCTAGCGGGGGCCCTAGGAATGAGCAGTTCTTC
>TRBJ2-1|-|TRBV18|TRBD1
CASSRAGTGLYNEQFF
TGTGCCAGCTCACGTGCCGGGACAGGGCTCTACAATGAGCAGTTCTTC
>TRBJ1-5|-|TRBV1|-
CTSSQDIGIMASNQPQHF
TGCACCAGCAGCCAAGATATTGGAATCATGGCTTCCAATCAGCCCCAGCATTTT
>TRBJ2-1|-|TRBV18|TRBD2
CASSPPTSGHNEQFF
TGTGCCAGCTCCCCTCCGACTAGCGGACACAATGAGCAGTTCTTC
>TRBJ2-2|once|TRBV19|TRBD1
CASSKGQGTNTGELFF
TGTGCCAGTAGTAAGGGACAGGGTACGAACACCGGGGAGCTGTTTTTT
>TRBJ2-3|-|TRBV7-3|TRBD2
CASSLTRASGGATDTQYF
TGTGCCAGCAGCTTAACGCGGGCTAGCGGGGGGGCAACAGATACGCAGTATTTT
>TRBJ2-5|once|TRBV30|-
CAWSVERTSVQETQYF
TGTGCCTGGAGTGTAGAGCGGACGTCAGTCCAAGAGACCCAGTACTTC
>TRBJ1-2|many|TRBV9|-
CASSRTSPGGGNGYTF
TGTGCCAGCAGCCGCACATCTCCCGGGGGGGGAAATGGCTACACCTTC
>TRBJ1-2|-|TRBV6-5|-
CASSDPGRLGGYTF
TGTGCCAGCAGTGACCCCGGGAGATTAGGGGGCTACACCTTC
>TRBJ1-1|-|TRBV12-5|-
CASGLVGLNTEAFF
TGTGCTAGTGGTTTGGTCGGCTTGAACACTGAAGCTTTCTTT
>TRBJ2-1|-|TRBV9|TRBD1
CASSVGLGQTYNEQFF
TGTGCCAGCAGCGTAGGGTTGGGACAGACCTACAATGAGCAGTTCTTC
>TRBJ2-7|-|TRBV5-1|-
CASSFGTRLSEQYF
TGCGCCAGCAGCTTCGGGACGAGGTTATCCGAGCAGTACTTC
>TRBJ1-6|few|TRBV2|TRBD1
CASSEQTGFTNSPLHF
TGTGCCAGCAGTGAACAGACAGGGTTTACTAATTCACCCCTCCACTTT
>TRBJ1-3|-|TRBV4-1|-
CASSQAPENSGNTIYF
TGCGCCAGCAGCCAAGCCCCGGAGAACTCTGGAAACACCATATATTTT
>TRBJ1-2|once|TRBV6-4|-
CASRGEGGGYTF
TGTGCCAGCCGGGGGGAGGGAGGAGGCTACACCTTC
>TRBJ1-1|-|TRBV7-2|-
CASSLDSKTEAFF
TGTGCCAGCAGCCTCGACAGTAAAACTGAAGCTTTCTTT
>TRBJ2-3|-|TRBV7-7|-
CASSPRAWGTDTQYF
TGTGCTAGCAGCCCCAGGGCATGGGGCACAGATACGCAGTATTTT
>TRBJ2-5|-|TRBV10-3|TRBD2
CAISVSSGGAVETQYF
TGTGCCATCAGTGTTTCGAGCGGGGGGGCCGTGGAGACCCAGTACTTC
>TRBJ2-5|-|TRBV4-1|TRBD2
CASSHQAGTETQYF
TGCGCCAGCAGCCATCAAGCGGGGACGGAGACCCAGTACTTC
>TRBJ2-3|-|TRBV9|TRBD2
CASSGGGTSGGTDTQYF
TGTGCCAGCAGCGGGGGAGGGACTAGCGGGGGCACAGATACGCAGTATTTT
>TRBJ1-3|-|TRBV18|-
CASSPYSTSGNTIYF
TGTGCCAGCTCACCCTACTCAACCTCTGGAAACACCATATATTTT
>TRBJ1-3|-|TRBV27|TRBD1
CASSPRRQGFNTIYF
TGTGCCAGCAGTCCGAGACGACAGGGTTTCAACACCATATATTTT
>TRBJ1-1|once|TRBV19|TRBD1
CASIHRDRGTEAFF
TGTGCCAGTATTCACCGGGACAGGGGCACTGAAGCTTTCTTT
>TRBJ2-2|-|TRBV5-1|-
CASSLDRPSLAGELFF
TGCGCCAGCAGCTTAGATCGACCTAGCCTTGCGGGGGAGCTGTTTTTT
>TRBJ2-7|-|TRBV7-7|-
CASSLSREDEQYF
TGTGCTAGCAGCTTATCGAGGGAAGACGAGCAGTACTTC
>TRBJ2-7|-|TRBV18|-
CASSPSGPTYEQYF
TGTGCCAGCTCACCATCGGGACCAACCTACGAGCAGTACTTC
>TRBJ2-5|-|TRBV5-4|-
CASSLTGQIQETQYF
TGTGCCAGCAGCTTGACCGGACAGATCCAAGAGACCCAGTACTTC
>TRBJ2-5|-|TRBV5-4|TRBD2
CASGLAGKETQYF
TGTGCCAGCGGACTAGCGGGGAAAGAGACCCAGTACTTC
>TRBJ1-6|-|TRBV7-2|-
CASRPGTSRAPLHF
TGTGCCAGCAGACCCGGGACGTCGAGGGCACCCCTCCACTTT
>TRBJ1-2|-|TRBV7-8|-
CASSLSGARGYTF
TGTGCCAGCAGCTTGTCCGGGGCGCGGGGCTACACCTTC
>TRBJ1-1|few|TRBV29-1|-
CSATAGGTEAFF
TGCAGCGCTACCGCAGGAGGGACTGAAGCTTTCTTT
>TRBJ2-1|-|TRBV19|TRBD1
CASSSGQAVYNEQFF
TGTGCCAGTAGTTCCGGACAGGCCGTTTACAATGAGCAGTTCTTC
>TRBJ2-7|-|TRBV29-1|TRBD1
CSVGTGYEQYF
TGCAGCGTTGGGACAGGGTATGAGCAGTACTTC
>TRBJ2-7|-|TRBV11-2|TRBD2
CASSLVSGGPSGYEQYF
TGTGCCAGCAGCTTAGTGAGCGGGGGGCCATCGGGATACGAGCAGTACTTC
>TRBJ2-2|-|TRBV2|TRBD2
CASNQRGWAGELFF
TGTGCCAGCAACCAGCGGGGCTGGGCCGGGGAGCTGTTTTTT
>TRBJ1-5|-|TRBV25-1|TRBD1
CASSRRGQQPQHF
TGTGCCAGCAGTCGTCGGGGACAGCAGCCCCAGCATTTT
>TRBJ1-6|-|TRBV30|-
CAWSVVAGGGSPLHF
TGTGCCTGGAGTGTAGTTGCCGGGGGAGGTTCACCCCTCCACTTT
>TRBJ1-2|-|TRBV6-1|-
CASSEGLVRGYTF
TGTGCCAGCAGTGAAGGGCTCGTGCGGGGCTACACCTTC
>TRBJ2-5|-|TRBV4-3|TRBD2
CASSRSASGVRETQYF
TGCGCCAGCAGCCGTTCGGCTAGCGGGGTGAGAGAGACCCAGTACTTC
>TRBJ1-2|-|TRBV11-2|TRBD1
CASSLSTGNYGYTF
TGTGCCAGCAGCCTGTCGACAGGGAACTATGGCTACACCTTC
>TRBJ1-4|-|TRBV5-1|-
CASSLDSSNEKLFF
TGCGCCAGCAGCCTGGACAGCTCTAATGAAAAACTGTTTTTT